This T cell receptor beta chain was sequenced during a study of T cell changes during pregnancy in multiple sclerosis (dated 2019 in TCRdb). About the full investigation: Changes in the T cell repertoire over the course of pregnancy were examined in this study in women with multiple sclerosis.

On this clone: The specificity of this receptor is unknown. Base qualities are not provided; no much larger clone lies one nucleotide away.

Trimming removed 10 bases from V and 5 bases from J; the gene matches leave 10 bases unexplained. The CDR3 runs 14 amino acids, cysteine and phenylalanine included. The sequence is cut down to CDR3 DNA, 42 bases in frame from base 1. The germline V gene encodes CDR1 ENHRY and CDR2 SYGVKD. The library was generated by the immunoSEQ multiplex PCR assay. Here the immuneACCESS table is served through TCRdb, limited to in-frame sequences with V and J called. Missing clones are a known gap in these copies; in checked studies unresolved V genes cover under half, and the rest lacks a known reason. The sample table holds about 79,000 clones, of which roughly 93% were seen once. Clones ranked in the top ten supply around 0.7% of the sample.

This TCR came from a female donor in good health, enrolled as a control in a pregnancy study. Material: peripheral blood, obtained in the second trimester of pregnancy. The sequence links TRBV10-3 to TRBJ2-3; TRBD1 fits 9 bases in the junction. The DNA is as follows: TGTGCCACCCGACAGGGGGTAGCAGTAGATACGCAGTATTTT. It encodes CATRQGVAVDTQYF.